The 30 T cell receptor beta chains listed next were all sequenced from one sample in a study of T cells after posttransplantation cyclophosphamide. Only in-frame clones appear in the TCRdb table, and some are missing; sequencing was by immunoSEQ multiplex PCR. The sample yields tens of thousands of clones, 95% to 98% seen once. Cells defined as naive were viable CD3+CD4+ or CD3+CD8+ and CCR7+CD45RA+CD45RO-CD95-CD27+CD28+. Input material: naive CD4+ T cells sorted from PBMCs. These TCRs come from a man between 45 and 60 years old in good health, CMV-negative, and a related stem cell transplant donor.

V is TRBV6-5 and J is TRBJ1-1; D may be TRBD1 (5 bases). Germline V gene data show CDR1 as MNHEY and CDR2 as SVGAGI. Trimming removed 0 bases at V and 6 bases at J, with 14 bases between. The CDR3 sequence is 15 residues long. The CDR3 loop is CASSYSFQGTAEAFF. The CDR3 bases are TGTGCCAGCAGTTACTCGTTTCAGGGTACCGCTGAAGCTTTCTTT.

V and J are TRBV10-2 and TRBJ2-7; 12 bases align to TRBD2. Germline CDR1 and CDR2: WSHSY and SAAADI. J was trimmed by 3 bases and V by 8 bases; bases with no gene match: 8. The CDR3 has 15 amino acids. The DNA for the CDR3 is TGCGCCAGCTCACGTAGACTAGCGGGAGTCTACGAGCAGTACTTC. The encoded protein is CASSRRLAGVYEQYF.

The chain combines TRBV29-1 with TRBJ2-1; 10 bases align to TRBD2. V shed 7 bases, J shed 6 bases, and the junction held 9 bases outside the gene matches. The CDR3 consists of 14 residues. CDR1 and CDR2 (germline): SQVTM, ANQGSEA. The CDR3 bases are TGCAGCGCCCATCCTAGCGGGAGTGGCAATGAGCAGTTCTTC. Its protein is CSAHPSGSGNEQFF.

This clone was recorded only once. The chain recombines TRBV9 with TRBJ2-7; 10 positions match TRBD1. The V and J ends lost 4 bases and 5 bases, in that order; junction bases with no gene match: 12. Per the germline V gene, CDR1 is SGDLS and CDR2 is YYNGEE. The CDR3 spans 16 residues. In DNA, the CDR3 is TGTGCCAGCAGCCAAACCTCCGGGACAGGGGCCCACGAGCAGTACTTC. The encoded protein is CASSQTSGTGAHEQYF.

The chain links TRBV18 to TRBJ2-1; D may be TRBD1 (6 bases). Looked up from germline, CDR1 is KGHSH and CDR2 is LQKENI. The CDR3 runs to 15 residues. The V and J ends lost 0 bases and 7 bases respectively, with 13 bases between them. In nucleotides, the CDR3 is TGTGCCAGCTCACCACCCTCTACAGGGAGAAATGAGCAGTTCTTC. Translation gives CASSPPSTGRNEQFF.

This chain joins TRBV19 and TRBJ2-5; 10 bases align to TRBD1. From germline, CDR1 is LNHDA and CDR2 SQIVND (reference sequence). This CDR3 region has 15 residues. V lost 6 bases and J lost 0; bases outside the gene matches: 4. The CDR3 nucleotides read TGTGCCAGTAGCGCGGGACAGGGGTACCAAGAGACCCAGTACTTC. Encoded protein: CASSAGQGYQETQYF.

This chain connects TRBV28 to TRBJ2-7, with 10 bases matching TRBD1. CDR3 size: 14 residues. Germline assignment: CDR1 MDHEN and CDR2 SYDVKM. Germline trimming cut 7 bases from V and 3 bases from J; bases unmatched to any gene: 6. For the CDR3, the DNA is TGTGCCAGCACCCAGACAGGGGGCTTCTACGAGCAGTACTTC. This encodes CASTQTGGFYEQYF.

The CDR3 region has the DNA TGTGCCAGCAGCTCCCCAAGCGGGGGGCCCTACAATGAGCAGTTCTTC. It translates to CASSSPSGGPYNEQFF. The V and J genes are TRBV7-9 and TRBJ2-1, with 9 bases aligning to TRBD2. Germline CDR1 reads SEHNR; CDR2 reads FQNEAQ (reference sequence). The CDR3 totals 16 residues. Unmatched junction bases numbered 6, after V lost 4 bases and J lost 2 bases.

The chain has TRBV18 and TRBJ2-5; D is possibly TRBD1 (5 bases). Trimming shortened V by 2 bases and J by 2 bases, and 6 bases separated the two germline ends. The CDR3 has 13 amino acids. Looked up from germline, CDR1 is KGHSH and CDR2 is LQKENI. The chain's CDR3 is CASSPRQQETQYF. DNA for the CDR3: TGTGCCAGCTCACCAAGACAGCAAGAGACCCAGTACTTC.

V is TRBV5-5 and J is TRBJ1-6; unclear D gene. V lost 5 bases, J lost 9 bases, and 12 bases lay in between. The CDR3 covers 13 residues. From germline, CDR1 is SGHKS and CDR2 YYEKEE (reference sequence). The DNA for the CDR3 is TGTGCCAGCAGTTTAGGCCCAGGTTCACCCCTCCACTTT. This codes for CASSLGPGSPLHF.

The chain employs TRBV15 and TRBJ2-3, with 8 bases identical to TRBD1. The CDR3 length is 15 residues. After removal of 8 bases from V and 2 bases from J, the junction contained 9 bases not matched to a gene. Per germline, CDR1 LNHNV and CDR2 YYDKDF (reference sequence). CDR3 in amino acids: CATGSGTGFTDTQYF. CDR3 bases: TGTGCCACCGGGTCCGGGACAGGTTTCACAGATACGCAGTATTTT.

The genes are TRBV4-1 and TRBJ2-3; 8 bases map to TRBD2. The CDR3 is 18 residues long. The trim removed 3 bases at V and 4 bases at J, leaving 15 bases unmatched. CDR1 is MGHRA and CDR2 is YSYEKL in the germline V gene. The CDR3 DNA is TGCGCCAGCAGCCACCGAATAGGGAGCGGGAGTGCCGCAGATACGCAGTATTTT. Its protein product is CASSHRIGSGSAADTQYF.

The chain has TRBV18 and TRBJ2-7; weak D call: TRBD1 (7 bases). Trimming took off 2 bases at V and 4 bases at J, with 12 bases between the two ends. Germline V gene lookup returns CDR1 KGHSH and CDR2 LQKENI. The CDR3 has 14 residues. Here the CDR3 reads CASSPAGGRYEQYF. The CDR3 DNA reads TGTGCCAGCTCACCAGCAGGGGGGAGATACGAGCAGTACTTC.

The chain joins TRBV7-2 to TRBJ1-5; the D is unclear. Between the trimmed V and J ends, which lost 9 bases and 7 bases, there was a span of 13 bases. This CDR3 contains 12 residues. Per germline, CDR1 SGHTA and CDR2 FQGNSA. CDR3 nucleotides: TGTGCCAGTAGTACGGGGAGACAGCCCCAGCATTTT. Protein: CASSTGRQPQHF.

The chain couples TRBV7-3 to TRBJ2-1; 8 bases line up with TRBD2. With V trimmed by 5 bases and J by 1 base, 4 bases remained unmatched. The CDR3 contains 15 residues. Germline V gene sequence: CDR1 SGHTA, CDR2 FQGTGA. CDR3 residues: CASSRGTSSYNEQFF. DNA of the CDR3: TGTGCCAGCAGCCGAGGGACTAGTTCCTACAATGAGCAGTTCTTC.

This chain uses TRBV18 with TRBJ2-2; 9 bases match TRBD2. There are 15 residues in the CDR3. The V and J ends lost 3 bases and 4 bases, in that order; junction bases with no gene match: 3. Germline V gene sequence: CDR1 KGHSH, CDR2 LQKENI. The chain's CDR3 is CASSPGLASTGELFF. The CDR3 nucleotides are TGTGCCAGCTCACCGGGACTAGCCTCCACCGGGGAGCTGTTTTTT. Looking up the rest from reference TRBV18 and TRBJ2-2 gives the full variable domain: NAGVMQNPRHLVRRRGQEARLRCSPMKGHSHVYWYRQLPEEGLKFMVYLQKENIIDESGMPKERFSAEFPKEGPSILRIQQVVRGDSAAYFCASSPGLASTGELFFGEGSRLTVL.

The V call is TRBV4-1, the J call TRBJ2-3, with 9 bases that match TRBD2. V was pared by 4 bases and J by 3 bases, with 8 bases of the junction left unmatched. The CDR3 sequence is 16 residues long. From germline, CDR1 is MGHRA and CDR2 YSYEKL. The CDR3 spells CASSRLRGGVTDTQYF. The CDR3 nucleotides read TGCGCCAGCAGCCGCCTGCGGGGGGGCGTGACAGATACGCAGTATTTT.

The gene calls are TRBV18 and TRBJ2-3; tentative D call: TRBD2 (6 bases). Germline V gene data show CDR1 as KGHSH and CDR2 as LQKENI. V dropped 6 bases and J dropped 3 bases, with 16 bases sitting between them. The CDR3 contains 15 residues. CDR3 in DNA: TGTGCCAGCTCCCTCTGGGGGGTCAATACAGATACGCAGTATTTT. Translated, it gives CASSLWGVNTDTQYF.

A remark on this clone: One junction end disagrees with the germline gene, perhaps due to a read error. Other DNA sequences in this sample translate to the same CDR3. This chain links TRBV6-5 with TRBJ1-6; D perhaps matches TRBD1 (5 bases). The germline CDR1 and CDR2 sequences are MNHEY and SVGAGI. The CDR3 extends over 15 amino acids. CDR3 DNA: TGTGCCAGCAGTTACAGGGGTTACAATAATTCCCCCCTCCACTTT. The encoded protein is CASSYRGYNNSPLHF.

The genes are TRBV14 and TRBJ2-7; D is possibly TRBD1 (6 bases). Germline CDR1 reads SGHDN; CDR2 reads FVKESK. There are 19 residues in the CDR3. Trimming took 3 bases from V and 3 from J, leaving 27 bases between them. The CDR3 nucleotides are TGTGCCAGCAGCCAGGATCGAAGAAAAACAGGGTCGGGTAGCTACGAGCAGTACTTC. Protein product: CASSQDRRKTGSGSYEQYF. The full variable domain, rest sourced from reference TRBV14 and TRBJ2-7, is EAGVTQFPSHSVIEKGQTVTLRCDPISGHDNLYWYRRVMGKEIKFLLHFVKESKQDESGMPNNRFLAERTGGTYSTLKVQPAELEDSGVYFCASSQDRRKTGSGSYEQYFGPGTRLTVT.

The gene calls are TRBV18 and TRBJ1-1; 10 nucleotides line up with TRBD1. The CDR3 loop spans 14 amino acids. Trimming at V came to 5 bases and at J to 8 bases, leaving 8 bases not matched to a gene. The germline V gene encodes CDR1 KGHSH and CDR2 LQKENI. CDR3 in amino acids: CASSTRDRGMEAFF. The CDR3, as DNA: TGTGCCAGCTCAACAAGGGACAGGGGAATGGAAGCTTTCTTT.

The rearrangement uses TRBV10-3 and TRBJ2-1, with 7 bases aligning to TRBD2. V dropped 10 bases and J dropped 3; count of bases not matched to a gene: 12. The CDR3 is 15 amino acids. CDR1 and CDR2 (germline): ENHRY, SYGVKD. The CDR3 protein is CATARPLADYNEQFF. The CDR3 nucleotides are TGTGCCACCGCCAGGCCTCTAGCGGACTACAATGAGCAGTTCTTC.

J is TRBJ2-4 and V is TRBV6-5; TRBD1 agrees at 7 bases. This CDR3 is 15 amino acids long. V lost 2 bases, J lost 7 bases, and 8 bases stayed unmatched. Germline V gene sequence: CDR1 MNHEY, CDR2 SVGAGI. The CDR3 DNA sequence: TGTGCCAGCAGTTACACGACAGGGCCCGGTAACATTCAGTACTTC. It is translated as CASSYTTGPGNIQYF.

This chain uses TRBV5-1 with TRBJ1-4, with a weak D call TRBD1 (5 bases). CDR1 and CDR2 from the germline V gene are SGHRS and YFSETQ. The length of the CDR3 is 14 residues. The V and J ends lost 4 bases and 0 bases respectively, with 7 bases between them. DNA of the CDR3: TGCGCCAGCAGCCCGACAGCAACTAATGAAAAACTGTTTTTT. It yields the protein CASSPTATNEKLFF.

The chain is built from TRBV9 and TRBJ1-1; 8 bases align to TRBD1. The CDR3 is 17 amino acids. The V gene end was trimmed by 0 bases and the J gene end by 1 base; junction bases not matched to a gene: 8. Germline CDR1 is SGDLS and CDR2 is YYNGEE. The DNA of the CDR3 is TGTGCCAGCAGCGTAGCCCTGCAGGGGGCAGAGAACACTGAAGCTTTCTTT. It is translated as CASSVALQGAENTEAFF.

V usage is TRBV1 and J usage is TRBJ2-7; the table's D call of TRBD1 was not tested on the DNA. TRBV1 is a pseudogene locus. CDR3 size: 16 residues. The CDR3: CTSSQEARGTLDEQYF. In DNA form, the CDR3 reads TGCACCAGCAGCCAAGAGGCCAGGGGAACTCTAGACGAGCAGTACTTC.

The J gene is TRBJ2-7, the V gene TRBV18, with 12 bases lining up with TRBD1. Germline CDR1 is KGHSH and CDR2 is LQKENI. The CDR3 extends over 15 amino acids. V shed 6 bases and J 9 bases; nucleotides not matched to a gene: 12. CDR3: CASSRPGQGAHGQYF. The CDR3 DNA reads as TGTGCCAGCTCGCGACCGGGACAGGGGGCCCACGGGCAGTACTTC.

Here the CDR3 DNA reads TGTGCCAGCAGCTTAAATTTCGGCGGGACCCCTTCCGAGCAGTACTTC. Its protein is CASSLNFGGTPSEQYF. V and J are TRBV7-2 and TRBJ2-7; D is perhaps TRBD2 (6 bases). The CDR3 runs to 16 residues. Germline values: CDR1 SGHTA, CDR2 FQGNSA. With 2 bases removed from V and 6 bases from J, the gap between germline ends came to 20 bases.

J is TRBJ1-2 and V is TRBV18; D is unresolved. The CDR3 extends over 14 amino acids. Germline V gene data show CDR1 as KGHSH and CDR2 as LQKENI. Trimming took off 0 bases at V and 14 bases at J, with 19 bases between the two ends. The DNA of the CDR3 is TGTGCCAGCTCACCACCGGCCGACCGGGATGACTTGACCTTC. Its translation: CASSPPADRDDLTF.

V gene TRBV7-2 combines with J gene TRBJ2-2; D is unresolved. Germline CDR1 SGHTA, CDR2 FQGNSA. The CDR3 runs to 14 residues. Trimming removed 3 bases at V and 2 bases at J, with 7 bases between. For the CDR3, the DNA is TGTGCCAGCAGCTTCACGCGTAACACCGGGGAGCTGTTTTTT. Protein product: CASSFTRNTGELFF.